This TCR beta chain was sequenced for a study of T-cell reconstitution after alpha-beta-depleted transplantation in children (dated by TCRdb to the mid-2010s). The study in broad terms: Using TCR repertoire profiling, the study followed T-cell immune reconstitution in a quantitative way in children after TCRalphabeta/CD19-depleted allogeneic hematopoietic cell transplantation.

The protocol used for the library was PCR. TCRdb records Illumina HiSeq 2500 as the sequencer. TCR library preparation used molecular barcoding, with unique molecular identifiers applied to normalize quantification of the TCRbeta repertoire. Starting from the raw public reads, TCRdb applied fastp trimming at Q25, assembled clones with MiXCR and retained in-frame beta chains. When rows share a CDR3 protein, they turn into one entry using the most common DNA and genes. This sample has under 450,000 distinct CDR3 sequences in its table, and less than 15% of those were observed once. Of the sample, 4% to 5.5% falls within the top ten clones. About this clonotype itself: The antigen it recognizes is unknown. It has no much larger one-base neighbor in the sample; base qualities were not kept.

Based on the germline V gene, the CDR1 and CDR2 sequences are LGHNA and YSLEER. Inclusive of the bounding cysteine and phenylalanine, the CDR3 is 16 residues long. The kept DNA is CDR3 alone, 48 bases in frame from the first base. The V end loses 3 bases and the J end loses 0 bases, and a stretch of 12 bases separates them. Recombination connected TRBV4-3 to TRBJ1-3, with the identity of the D gene unclear. The receptor was isolated from a human donor who donated a stem cell graft to a child with Fanconi anemia. The material sequenced was PBMCs, taken from the stem cell graft. In nucleotide form, the sequence is TGCGCCAGCAGCCAGTACACATCTAACTCTGGAAACACCATATATTTT. Translation gives CASSQYTSNSGNTIYF.